A selection of T cell receptor beta chains follows, all from one sample in a study of cytomegalovirus exposure and HLA in healthy donors. Libraries were prepared by immunoSEQ multiplex PCR; TCRdb keeps only in-frame clonotypes and omits some of them. The sample has roughly 100,000 clones; 55% to 75% are singletons. Sequenced material: PBMCs. These receptors were taken from a man aged 25-40 years in good health and CMV-seropositive. The CDR3 runs from the conserved cysteine through the conserved F or W. D genes are given only for firm matches. Not every row has a clone size; where given, it reads once, few, many or a size class.

>TRBV28|-|-|TRBJ2-7
TGTGCCAGCAGTTCCCCCGTTAAGGGGGAGCAGTACTTC
CASSSPVKGEQYF
>TRBV19|-|-|TRBJ1-3
TGTGCCAGTAGTAGGGGGGGGCCTGGAAACACCATATATTTT
CASSRGGPGNTIYF
>TRBV27|TRBD2|-|TRBJ2-3
TGTGCCAGCAGTCTGACTAGCGGGGGAGTGGATACGCAGTATTTT
CASSLTSGGVDTQYF
>TRBV19|TRBD2|-|TRBJ2-1
TGTGCCAGTTCAAGCGGGGTGGCCTACAATGAGCAGTTCTTC
CASSSGVAYNEQFF
>TRBV25-1|-|-|TRBJ1-2
TGTGCCAGCAGCAGGTACCACTATGGCTACACCTTC
CASSRYHYGYTF
>TRBV9|-|-|TRBJ2-7
TGTGCCAGCAGCGTAGGGCCCCTCTACGAGCAGTACTTC
CASSVGPLYEQYF
>TRBV10-3|TRBD1|-|TRBJ1-2
TGTGCCATCAGTGAGTCTTCGACAGGGGTCGTCGGCTACACCTTC
CAISESSTGVVGYTF
>TRBV6-5|-|-|TRBJ1-5
TGTGCCAGCCGGACAGAGAATCAGCCCCAGCATTTT
CASRTENQPQHF
>TRBV9|-|-|TRBJ1-5
TGTGCCAGCAGCGTAGAGGGGGGCAATCAGCCCCAGCATTTT
CASSVEGGNQPQHF
>TRBV18|-|-|TRBJ1-3
TGTGCCAGCTCACCACCCCGGGCGGGGCCGCAGGATACTGGAAACACCATATATTTT
CASSPPRAGPQDTGNTIYF
>TRBV28|TRBD2|-|TRBJ2-7
TGTGCCAGCAAAGCGGGGGGTTTTTACGAGCAGTACTTC
CASKAGGFYEQYF
>TRBV7-9|TRBD1|-|TRBJ1-5
TGTGCCAGCAGCCGAGGGACAGGGATAGGGAGCAATCAGCCCCAGCATTTT
CASSRGTGIGSNQPQHF
>TRBV5-4|-|-|TRBJ2-7
TGTGCCAGCAGCCCGAGTCTGTCCTATAGCTCCTACGAGCAGTACTTC
CASSPSLSYSSYEQYF
>TRBV30|-|-|TRBJ1-4
TGTGCCTGGAGGGCGGGTGGGGGGGCTAAAGAAAAACTGTTTTTT
CAWRAGGGAKEKLFF
>TRBV7-9|TRBD1|-|TRBJ1-1
TGTTCCAGCACCTCACCAGGGGGGATGAACACTGAAGCTTTCTTT
CSSTSPGGMNTEAFF
>TRBV9|TRBD2|-|TRBJ2-3
TGTGCCAGCAGCGTAGGGGACGGGGGGGCCGGGGATACGCAGTATTTT
CASSVGDGGAGDTQYF
>TRBV5-4|-|-|TRBJ2-3
TGTGCCAGCAGCTCATCTGGGGGGTGGACAGATACGCAGTATTTT
CASSSSGGWTDTQYF
>TRBV11-2|TRBD2|-|TRBJ2-7
TGTGCCAGCAGCCCGCTTACCGGGGGGTTTATGCAGTACTTC
CASSPLTGGFMQYF
>TRBV7-9|-|-|TRBJ1-5
TGTGCCAGCAGCTACACAATCAATCAGCCCCAGCATTTT
CASSYTINQPQHF
>TRBV7-9|-|few|TRBJ2-2
TGTGCCAGCAGCTTATATAGTGGTACCGGGGAGCTGTTTTTT
CASSLYSGTGELFF
>TRBV5-6|TRBD2|-|TRBJ2-5
TGTGCCAGCAGCTTACTAGCGGGGGGGCGAGAGACCCAGTACTTC
CASSLLAGGRETQYF
>TRBV7-2|TRBD1|few|TRBJ2-7
TGTGCCAGCAGCCGGGACAGGGAAAACGAGCAGTACTTC
CASSRDRENEQYF
>TRBV5-1|-|-|TRBJ2-5
TGCGCCAGCAGATCGCCTGAGGGTGGAGAGACCCAGTACTTC
CASRSPEGGETQYF
>TRBV13|-|-|TRBJ2-7
TGTGCCAGCAGCGGGCCCCCGGGGTACGAGCAGTACTTC
CASSGPPGYEQYF
>TRBV10-2|-|-|TRBJ1-6
TGCGCCAGCAGCCTGACCAGGGTTGAATCACCCCTCCACTTT
CASSLTRVESPLHF
>TRBV19|-|-|TRBJ1-6
TGTGCCAGTAGTCCAAGGACAGTGGGTACATCACCCCTCCACTTT
CASSPRTVGTSPLHF
>TRBV6-1|-|-|TRBJ1-3
TGTGCCAGCAGTGAAGATGTCCTGGGCAGCGGTTCAAGAGGATCTGGAAACACCATATATTTT
CASSEDVLGSGSRGSGNTIYF